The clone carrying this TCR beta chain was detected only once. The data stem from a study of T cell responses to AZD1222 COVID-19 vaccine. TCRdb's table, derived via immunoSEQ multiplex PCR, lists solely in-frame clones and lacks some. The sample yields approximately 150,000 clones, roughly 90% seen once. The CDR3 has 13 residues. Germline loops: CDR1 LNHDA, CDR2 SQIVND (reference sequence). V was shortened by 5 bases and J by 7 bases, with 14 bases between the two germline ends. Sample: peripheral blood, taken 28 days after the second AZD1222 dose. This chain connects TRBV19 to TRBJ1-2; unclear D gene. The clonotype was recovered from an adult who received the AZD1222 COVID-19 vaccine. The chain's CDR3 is CASSLFRYLGYTF. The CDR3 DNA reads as TGTGCCAGTAGTTTATTCAGGTATCTTGGCTACACCTTC. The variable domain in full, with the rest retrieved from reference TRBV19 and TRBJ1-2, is DGGITQSPKYLFRKEGQNVTLSCEQNLNHDAMYWYRQDPGQGLRLIYYSQIVNDFQKGDIAEGYSVSREKKESFPLTVTSAQKNPTAFYLCASSLFRYLGYTFGSGTRLTVV.